The 20 T cell receptor beta chains listed next were all sequenced from one sample in a study of cytomegalovirus exposure and HLA in healthy donors. The PCR had 60 Vbeta and 13 Jbeta primers. Profiling relied on immunoSEQ multiplex PCR, and the TCRdb table lists in-frame clones only, not all of them. The profile shows roughly 160,000 clones, approximately 79% of them singletons. The material sequenced was PBMCs. Every receptor here comes from a man between 45 and 60 years old in good health and CMV-seropositive.

The chain has TRBV19 and TRBJ1-6; D is unclear. The CDR3 is 13 amino acids. CDR1 is LNHDA, CDR2 SQIVND, per germline (reference sequence). V was trimmed by 1 base and J by 7 bases, leaving 5 bases between them. The CDR3, as DNA: TGTGCCAGTAGTATAGGAGGGAATTCACCCCTCCACTTT. Translated, it gives CASSIGGNSPLHF.

The CDR3 region is CASRAQGSPYEQYV. The CDR3 nucleotides read TGTGCCAGCAGGGCCCAGGGTTCGCCCTACGAGCAGTACGTC. The chain has TRBV28 and TRBJ2-7, with TRBD1 as a possible D gene (5 bases). The CDR3 is 14 residues long. The germline gives CDR1 MDHEN, CDR2 SYDVKM. Trimming pared 6 bases from V and 2 bases from J, leaving 14 bases between.

This clone occurred a few times. The chain is built from TRBV6-6 and TRBJ1-1; D is possibly TRBD1 (5 bases). The CDR3 consists of 13 residues. The germline V gene has CDR1 MNHNY and CDR2 SVGAGI (reference sequence). V was clipped by 4 bases and J by 3 bases, with 9 bases between them. CDR3 amino acids: CASSLSGDTEAFF. The DNA for the CDR3 is TGTGCCAGCAGTTTATCGGGGGACACTGAAGCTTTCTTT.

This clone was found a few times. CDR3 DNA: TGTGCCAGCAGATCGGGGGGGCAAGAGACCCAGTACTTC. This translates into CASRSGGQETQYF. The gene calls are TRBV6-6 and TRBJ2-5; the match to TRBD2 covers 8 bases. CDR1 and CDR2 from the germline V gene are MNHNY and SVGAGI (reference sequence). The ends lost 6 bases at V and 2 bases at J; junction bases unmatched: 2. This CDR3 has 13 amino acids.

CDR3 protein: CASSLDRGNTEAFF. The CDR3 region has the DNA TGCGCCAGCAGCTTGGACAGGGGGAACACTGAAGCTTTCTTT. The V call is TRBV5-1, the J call TRBJ1-1; TRBD1 matches 7 bases. The CDR3 contains 14 residues. V dropped 0 bases and J dropped 1; count of bases not matched to a gene: 0. Germline V gene sequence: CDR1 SGHRS, CDR2 YFSETQ.

A remark on this clone: Its ends do not fully match the called genes, so a read error is possible. This chain joins TRBV7-9 and TRBJ1-1; unclear D gene. The CDR3 contains 14 residues. Per germline, CDR1 SEHNR and CDR2 FQNEAQ (reference sequence). For the CDR3, the DNA is TGTTCCAGCAGCCTACTTGACATGAACACTGAAGCTTTCTTT. Encoded protein: CSSSLLDMNTEAFF.

The chain joins TRBV9 to TRBJ2-1, with D possibly being TRBD2 (5 bases). The germline gives CDR1 SGDLS, CDR2 YYNGEE. The CDR3 has 15 residues. The V and J ends lost 4 bases and 0 bases respectively, with 11 bases between them. The CDR3 spells CASSPEGVSYNEQFF. The DNA for the CDR3 is TGTGCCAGCAGCCCAGAGGGTGTCTCCTACAATGAGCAGTTCTTC.

This clone was detected a few times. CDR3 sequence: CASSLGGGSQETQYF. The CDR3 DNA is TGTGCCAGCAGCCTCGGGGGGGGCTCACAAGAGACCCAGTACTTC. The genes are TRBV7-8 and TRBJ2-5, with 8 nucleotides matching TRBD2. The CDR3 totals 15 residues. Germline V gene sequence: CDR1 SGHVS, CDR2 FQNEAQ. With 5 bases clipped from V and 2 bases from J, the junction kept 7 bases outside the gene matches.

This chain links TRBV7-2 with TRBJ2-5; TRBD2 aligns across 8 bases. This CDR3 spans 15 amino acids. V dropped 2 bases and J dropped 5; count of bases not matched to a gene: 7. Per the germline V gene, CDR1 is SGHTA and CDR2 is FQGNSA. The CDR3 DNA follows: TGTGCCAGCAGCTTAATGCGGGGGGCGTTGGAGACCCAGTACTTC. Encoded protein: CASSLMRGALETQYF.

The count of this clone is one. The chain couples TRBV7-9 to TRBJ2-1; D is possibly TRBD1 (6 bases). Germline-derived CDR1 and CDR2 are SEHNR and FQNEAQ (reference sequence). The CDR3 runs to 15 residues. V lost 6 bases and J lost 2, with 14 bases in between. CDR3 amino acids: CASSYGTSAYNEQFF. The CDR3 coding sequence is TGTGCCAGCAGTTACGGGACATCAGCCTACAATGAGCAGTTCTTC.

A remark on this clone: Additional DNA sequences in this sample encode the identical CDR3. V gene TRBV28 combines with J gene TRBJ2-3; 8 bases line up with TRBD1. Per the germline V gene, CDR1 is MDHEN and CDR2 is SYDVKM. The CDR3 totals 14 residues. Trimming cost V 5 bases and J 3 bases; bases outside gene matches: 4. The CDR3 spells CASSRDRRTDTQYF. The CDR3 DNA is TGTGCCAGCAGTCGGGACAGGCGGACAGATACGCAGTATTTT.

V and J are TRBV14 and TRBJ2-2; 7 positions match TRBD2. The junction had 4 bases not matched to a gene; V was cut back by 2 bases and J by 4 bases. The CDR3 contains 15 residues. The germline V gene has CDR1 SGHDN and CDR2 FVKESK. CDR3 nucleotides: TGTGCCAGCAGCCAAATGCCTAGCGGCACCGGGGAGCTGTTTTTT. It is translated as CASSQMPSGTGELFF.

This clone appeared once. The V and J genes are TRBV2 and TRBJ2-1, with 8 positions matching TRBD2. With 6 bases clipped from V and 8 bases from J, the junction kept 6 bases outside the gene matches. This CDR3 spans 13 amino acids. Germline V gene data show CDR1 as SNHLY and CDR2 as FYNNEI. This CDR3 is CASRAGLGHEQFF. For the CDR3, the DNA is TGTGCCAGCAGAGCGGGACTAGGGCATGAGCAGTTCTTC.

V gene TRBV19 combines with J gene TRBJ2-5; D possibly corresponds to TRBD2 (6 bases). Germline V gene sequence: CDR1 LNHDA, CDR2 SQIVND (reference sequence). V was shortened by 3 bases and J by 2 bases, with 13 bases between the two germline ends. The CDR3 length is 15 residues. The DNA for the CDR3 is TGTGCCAGTAGTATGGGAGGAACGGTACAAGAGACCCAGTACTTC. Translating gives CASSMGGTVQETQYF.

The rearrangement uses TRBV28 and TRBJ1-2, with unresolved D. Trimming stripped 5 bases from V and 6 bases from J, with 10 bases between. Germline V gives CDR1 MDHEN, CDR2 SYDVKM. This CDR3 spans 12 amino acids. The chain's CDR3 is CASSPPGDGYTF. DNA of the CDR3: TGTGCCAGCAGTCCCCCAGGCGATGGCTACACCTTC.

The chain has TRBV29-1 and TRBJ1-1; 8 nucleotides align to TRBD1. The V segment lost 7 bases and the J segment 2 bases; nucleotides outside the gene matches: 9. The CDR3 extends over 14 amino acids. Germline V CDR1 and CDR2: SQVTM, ANQGSEA. The CDR3 loop is CSGKTGTGNTEAFF. For the CDR3, the DNA is TGCAGCGGAAAAACGGGGACAGGCAACACTGAAGCTTTCTTT.

The chain is built from TRBV7-7 and TRBJ2-5, with 8 bases lining up with TRBD1. Germline CDR1 is SSHAT and CDR2 is FNYEAQ (reference sequence). V lost 6 bases and J lost 1; bases outside the gene matches: 4. This CDR3 region has 14 residues. The CDR3 protein is CASSLTGGQETQYF. CDR3 nucleotides: TGTGCCAGCAGTTTAACAGGGGGCCAAGAGACCCAGTACTTC.

As regards this clone: Within the sample, other DNA sequences also encode this same CDR3. The rearrangement joins TRBV29-1 to TRBJ1-4; TRBD1 aligns across 7 bases. With V trimmed by 6 bases and J by 4 bases, 5 bases remained unmatched. CDR1 SQVTM and CDR2 ANQGSEA come from the germline V gene. There are 13 residues in the CDR3. This CDR3 is CSVQTGNNEKLFF. For the CDR3, the DNA is TGCAGCGTGCAGACAGGGAATAATGAAAAACTGTTTTTT.

The chain links TRBV11-2 to TRBJ1-1, with 8 nucleotides matching TRBD1. Germline loops: CDR1 SGHAT, CDR2 FQNNGV. The CDR3 is 14 residues long. The trim removed 6 bases at V and 6 bases at J, leaving 9 bases unmatched. In DNA form, the CDR3 reads TGTGCCAGCAGATCATTACAGGGGGAGCCTGAAGCTTTCTTT. Amino acid sequence: CASRSLQGEPEAFF.

The chain is built from TRBV9 and TRBJ2-5; D might be TRBD2 (6 bases). The CDR3 spans 14 residues. The germline gives CDR1 SGDLS, CDR2 YYNGEE. V shed 4 bases and J shed 3 bases, with 13 bases lying between them. The CDR3 sequence is CASSRSAGKETQYF. CDR3 in DNA: TGTGCCAGCAGCCGATCTGCGGGAAAAGAGACCCAGTACTTC.